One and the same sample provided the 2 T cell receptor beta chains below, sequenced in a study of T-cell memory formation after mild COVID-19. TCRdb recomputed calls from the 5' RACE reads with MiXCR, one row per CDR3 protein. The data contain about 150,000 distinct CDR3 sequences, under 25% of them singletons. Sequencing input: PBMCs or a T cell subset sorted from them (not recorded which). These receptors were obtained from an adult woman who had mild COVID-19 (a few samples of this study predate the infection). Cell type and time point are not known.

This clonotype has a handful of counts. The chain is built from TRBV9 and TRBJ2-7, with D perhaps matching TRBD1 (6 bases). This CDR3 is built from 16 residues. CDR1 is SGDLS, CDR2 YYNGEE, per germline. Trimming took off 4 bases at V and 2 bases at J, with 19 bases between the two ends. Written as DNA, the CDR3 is TGTGCCAGCAGCACCCATCCTAGGGGGAAAACCTACGAGCAGTACTTC. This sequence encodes CASSTHPRGKTYEQYF.

The CDR3 region is CASSGSGRLYEQYF. CDR3 coding DNA: TGTGCCAGCAGCGGAAGCGGGCGCCTCTACGAGCAGTACTTC. V is TRBV7-8 and J is TRBJ2-7; tentative D call: TRBD2 (6 bases). Per germline, CDR1 SGHVS and CDR2 FQNEAQ. V lost 5 bases to trimming and J lost 3 bases, with 14 bases between them. This CDR3 has 14 amino acids.